The clone carrying this T cell receptor beta chain was recorded a few times. These data belong to a study of T cells in Graves' hyperthyroidism and ophthalmopathy. Study overall: Once the initial diagnosis was made, peripheral blood was obtained before any treatment.

Trimming at V came to 4 bases and at J to 3 bases, leaving 3 bases not matched to a gene. The CDR3 has 13 amino acids. Germline V CDR1 and CDR2: SEHNR, FQNEAQ (reference sequence). Diagnosis of hyperthyroidism was new in patients aged 18 to 65, and its duration was under 2 months. TCR beta CDR3 regions were amplified from RNA transcripts. Using the HTBI primer set, a first-round RT-PCR was run on the TCR CDR3. Each CDR3 protein is one row after TCRdb ran MiXCR on the multiplex PCR reads. The sample contains about 290,000 distinct CDR3 sequences, roughly 13% of which appear only once. Sequencing was carried out using blood. This clonotype was obtained from a woman between 35 and 50 years old with Graves' hyperthyroidism. The J gene is TRBJ2-7, the V gene TRBV7-9, with 7 bases aligning to TRBD2. The DNA of the CDR3 is TGTGCCAGCAGCTCCGCGGGAGACTACGAGCAGTACTTC. Amino acids: CASSSAGDYEQYF. The whole variable domain, filled in from reference TRBV7-9 and TRBJ2-7, reads DTGVSQNPRHKITKRGQNVTFRCDPISEHNRLYWYRQTLGQGPEFLTYFQNEAQLEKSRLLSDRFSAERPKGSFSTLEIQRTEQGDSAMYLCASSSAGDYEQYFGPGTRLTVT.